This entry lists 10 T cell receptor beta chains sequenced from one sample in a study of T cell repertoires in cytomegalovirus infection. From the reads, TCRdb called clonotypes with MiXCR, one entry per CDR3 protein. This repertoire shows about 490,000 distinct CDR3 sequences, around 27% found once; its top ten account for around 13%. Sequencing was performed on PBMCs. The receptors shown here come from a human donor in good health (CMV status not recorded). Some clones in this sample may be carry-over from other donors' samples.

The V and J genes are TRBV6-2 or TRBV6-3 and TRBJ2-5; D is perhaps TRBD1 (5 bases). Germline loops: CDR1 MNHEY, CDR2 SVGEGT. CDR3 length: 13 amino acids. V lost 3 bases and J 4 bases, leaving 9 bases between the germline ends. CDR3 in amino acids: CASSYDRRETQYF. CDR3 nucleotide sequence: TGTGCCAGCAGTTATGACAGACGAGAGACCCAGTACTTC.

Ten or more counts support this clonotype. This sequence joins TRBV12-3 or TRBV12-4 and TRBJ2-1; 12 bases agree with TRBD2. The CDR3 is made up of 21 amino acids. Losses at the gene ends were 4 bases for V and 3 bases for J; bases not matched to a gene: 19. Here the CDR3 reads CASSSNRGLVGLAGFYNEQFF. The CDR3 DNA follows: TGTGCCAGCAGTTCCAACAGGGGGCTAGTGGGACTAGCGGGCTTCTACAATGAGCAGTTCTTC.

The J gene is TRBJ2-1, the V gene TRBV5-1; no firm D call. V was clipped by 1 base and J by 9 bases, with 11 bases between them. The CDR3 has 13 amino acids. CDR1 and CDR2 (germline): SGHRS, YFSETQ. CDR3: CASSLTTEREQFF. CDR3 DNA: TGCGCCAGCAGCTTGACCACCGAGCGTGAGCAGTTCTTC.

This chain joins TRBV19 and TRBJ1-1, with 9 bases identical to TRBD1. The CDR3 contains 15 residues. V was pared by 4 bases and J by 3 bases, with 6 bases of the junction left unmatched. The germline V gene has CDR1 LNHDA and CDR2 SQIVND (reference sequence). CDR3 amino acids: CASSTRQGVDTEAFF. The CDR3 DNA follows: TGTGCCAGTAGTACCCGACAGGGGGTCGACACTGAAGCTTTCTTT.

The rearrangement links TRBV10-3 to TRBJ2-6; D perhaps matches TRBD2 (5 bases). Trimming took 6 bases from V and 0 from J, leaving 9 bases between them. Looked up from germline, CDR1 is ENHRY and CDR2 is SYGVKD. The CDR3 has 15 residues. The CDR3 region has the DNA TGTGCCATCAGGACGGGAAACTCTGGGGCCAACGTCCTGACTTTC. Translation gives CAIRTGNSGANVLTF.

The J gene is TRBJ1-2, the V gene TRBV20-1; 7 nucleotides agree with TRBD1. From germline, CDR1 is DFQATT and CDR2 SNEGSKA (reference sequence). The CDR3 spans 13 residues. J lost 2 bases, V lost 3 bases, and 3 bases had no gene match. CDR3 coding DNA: TGCAGTGCTAGGGGGACAGACAACTATGGCTACACCTTC. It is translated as CSARGTDNYGYTF.

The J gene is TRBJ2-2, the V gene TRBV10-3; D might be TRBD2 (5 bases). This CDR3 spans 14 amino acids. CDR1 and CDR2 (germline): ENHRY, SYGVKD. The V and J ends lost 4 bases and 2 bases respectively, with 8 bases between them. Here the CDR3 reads CAISGRGNTGELFF. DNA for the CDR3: TGTGCCATCAGTGGTCGGGGTAACACCGGGGAGCTGTTTTTT.

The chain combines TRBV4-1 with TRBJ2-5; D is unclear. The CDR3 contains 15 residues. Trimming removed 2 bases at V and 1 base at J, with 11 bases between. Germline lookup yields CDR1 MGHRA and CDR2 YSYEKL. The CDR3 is CASSQWRRSQETQYF. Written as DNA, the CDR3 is TGCGCCAGCAGCCAATGGCGCAGAAGCCAAGAGACCCAGTACTTC.

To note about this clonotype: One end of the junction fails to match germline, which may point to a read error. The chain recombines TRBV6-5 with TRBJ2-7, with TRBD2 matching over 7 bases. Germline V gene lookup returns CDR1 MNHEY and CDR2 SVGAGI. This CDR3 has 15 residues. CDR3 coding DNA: TGTGCCAGCAGTAAGTCCCGGGGGGAGATCTACAAGCAGTACTTC. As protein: CASSKSRGEIYKQYF.

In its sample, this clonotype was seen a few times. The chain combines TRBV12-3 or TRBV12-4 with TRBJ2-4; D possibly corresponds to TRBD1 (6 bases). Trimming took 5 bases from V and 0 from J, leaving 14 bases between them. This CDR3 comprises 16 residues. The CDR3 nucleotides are TGTGCCAGCAGTACCACAGGGAATCTAGCCAAAAACATTCAGTACTTC. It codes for CASSTTGNLAKNIQYF.